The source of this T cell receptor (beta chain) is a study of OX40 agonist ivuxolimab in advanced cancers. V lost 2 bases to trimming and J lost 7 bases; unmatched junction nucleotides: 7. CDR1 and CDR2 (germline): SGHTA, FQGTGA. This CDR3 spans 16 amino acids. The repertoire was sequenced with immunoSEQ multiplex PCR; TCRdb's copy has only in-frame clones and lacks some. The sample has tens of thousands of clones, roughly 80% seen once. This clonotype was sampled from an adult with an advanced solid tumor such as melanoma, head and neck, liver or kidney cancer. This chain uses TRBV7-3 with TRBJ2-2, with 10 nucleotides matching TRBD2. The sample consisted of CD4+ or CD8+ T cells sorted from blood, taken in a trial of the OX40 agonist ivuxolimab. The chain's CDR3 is CASSLLASGGVGELFF. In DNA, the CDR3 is TGTGCCAGCAGCTTATTGGCTAGCGGGGGCGTCGGGGAGCTGTTTTTT.